These 16 T cell receptor beta chains came from one sample sequenced in a study of T cell repertoires in cytomegalovirus infection (dated by TCRdb to between 2019 and 2020). Their target antigens are unknown. The meaning of the sample's treatment or condition label: in vitro stimulation with specific CMV peptide epitopes to enrich CMV-specific T cells. The listed sequencing device is Illumina HiSeq 1500. TCRdb cleaned the public reads at Q25 with fastp, built clones with MiXCR and kept in-frame beta chains. CDR3 protein duplicates are merged, each entry listing the most common genes and DNA. The sample contains roughly 860,000 distinct CDR3 sequences, 30% to 35% of them found a single time. Together, the top ten hold around 11% of the sample. The specimen was cultured CD8+ T cells from PBMCs, collected from culture after CMV antigen stimulation. The receptor set was obtained from a human donor in good health (CMV status not recorded). Some clones in this sample may be carry-over from other donors' samples.

This clonotype was seen a few times. The chain employs TRBV10-3 and TRBJ2-3, with 7 nucleotides matching TRBD2. This CDR3 is built from 15 residues. J gave up 3 bases and V 2 bases, and 5 bases lay outside the gene matches. Germline V gene sequence: CDR1 ENHRY, CDR2 SYGVKD. The CDR3 DNA sequence: TGTGCCATCAGTGAGCCGGGGGGATGGACAGATACGCAGTATTTT. Translating it yields CAISEPGGWTDTQYF.

V is TRBV7-6 and J is TRBJ2-7, with TRBD1 as a possible D gene (6 bases). The ends were cut back, 2 bases at V and 3 bases at J, with 14 bases in the middle. The CDR3 is 15 amino acids. Germline V lookup: CDR1 SGHVS, CDR2 FNYEAQ. In DNA form, the CDR3 reads TGTGCCAGCAGCTTACGGCAGGGGCCAAGCTACGAGCAGTACTTC. Amino acid sequence: CASSLRQGPSYEQYF.

The V call is TRBV28, the J call TRBJ2-7; TRBD1 aligns across 7 bases. This CDR3 is built from 15 residues. CDR1 and CDR2 from the germline V gene are MDHEN and SYDVKM. After removal of 6 bases from V and 3 bases from J, the junction contained 11 bases not matched to a gene. CDR3 DNA: TGTGCCAGCAGGGAGAGGGGGCTAGACTTCTACGAGCAGTACGTC. It yields the protein CASRERGLDFYEQYV.

The J gene is TRBJ2-3, the V gene TRBV7-6; 10 bases align to TRBD2. This CDR3 has 17 amino acids. Trimming took 4 bases from V and 5 from J; bases not matched to a gene: 12. The germline V gene has CDR1 SGHVS and CDR2 FNYEAQ. CDR3 in DNA: TGTGCCAGCAGCTCCTCCGGAGCGGGGGGGCCAGGAGATACGCAGTATTTT. Protein: CASSSSGAGGPGDTQYF. Combining the CDR3 with reference TRBV7-6 and TRBJ2-3 gives the whole variable domain GAGVSQSPRYKVTKRGQDVALRCDPISGHVSLYWYRQALGQGPEFLTYFNYEAQQDKSGLPNDRFSAERPEGSISTLTIQRTEQRDSAMYRCASSSSGAGGPGDTQYFGPGTRLTVL.

The V gene is TRBV6-2 or TRBV6-3, the J gene TRBJ2-1; 12 nucleotides line up with TRBD2. The germline gives CDR1 MNHEY, CDR2 SVGEGT. The CDR3 length is 14 residues. Losses at the gene ends were 9 bases for V and 6 bases for J; bases not matched to a gene: 6. The CDR3 DNA follows: TGTGCCAGTAGAACTAGCGGGGGGTTCAATGAGCAGTTCTTC. It translates to CASRTSGGFNEQFF.

V usage is TRBV6-5 and J usage is TRBJ2-5, with no clear D. Trimming cost V 1 base and J 2 bases, with 5 bases left between them. CDR3 size: 13 residues. The germline V gene has CDR1 MNHEY and CDR2 SVGAGI. The CDR3 bases are TGTGCCAGCAGTTACTTCGGACAAGAGACCCAGTACTTC. This sequence encodes CASSYFGQETQYF.

The chain couples TRBV11-2 to TRBJ2-7; D gene unclear. In germline, CDR1 is SGHAT, CDR2 FQNNGV. V was cut by 2 bases and J by 7 bases, with 12 bases left in between. The CDR3 runs 13 residues. The CDR3 DNA is TGTGCCAGCAGCTTAATGGGCGCTCGGGAGCAGTACGTC. Translation: CASSLMGAREQYV.

The chain recombines TRBV27 with TRBJ2-5, with D uncertain. This CDR3 is 14 amino acids long. V was cut by 1 base and J by 5 bases, with 11 bases left in between. Germline V lookup: CDR1 MNHEY, CDR2 SMNVEV (reference sequence). The CDR3 reads CASSLYSSGETQYF. The CDR3 DNA is TGTGCCAGCAGTTTATATAGTTCTGGGGAGACCCAGTACTTC.

This clonotype was picked up a small number of times. J is TRBJ2-2 and V is TRBV7-9, with D uncertain. Germline V CDR1 and CDR2: SEHNR, FQNEAQ (reference sequence). The CDR3 runs to 12 residues. V was clipped by 8 bases and J by 2 bases, with 6 bases between them. CDR3 coding DNA: TGTGCCAGCCTAGAAAACACCGGGGAGCTGTTTTTT. The encoded protein is CASLENTGELFF. Full variable domain (remainder filled in from reference TRBV7-9 and TRBJ2-2): DTGVSQNPRHKITKRGQNVTFRCDPISEHNRLYWYRQTLGQGPEFLTYFQNEAQLEKSRLLSDRFSAERPKGSFSTLEIQRTEQGDSAMYLCASLENTGELFFGEGSRLTVL.

This clonotype appeared a single time. This chain links TRBV20-1 with TRBJ1-2; D perhaps matches TRBD1 (5 bases). The V gene's germline CDR1 is DFQATT and CDR2 SNEGSKA (reference sequence). The V end was cut by 0 bases, the J end by 0 bases, with 14 bases between. The CDR3 contains 16 residues. CDR3 in amino acids: CSARDTGWDANYGYTF. The DNA of the CDR3 is TGCAGTGCTAGAGACACAGGCTGGGATGCTAACTATGGCTACACCTTC.

This clonotype was observed many times. V usage is TRBV7-8 and J usage is TRBJ2-1; TRBD2 might be the D (6 bases). This CDR3 has 12 amino acids. Trimming took off 5 bases at V and 12 bases at J, with 14 bases between the two ends. Germline V CDR1 and CDR2: SGHVS, FQNEAQ. CDR3 sequence reads: CASSDKRVGQFF. The CDR3 region has the DNA TGTGCCAGCAGCGATAAGCGGGTAGGGCAGTTCTTC. Full variable domain (missing parts from reference TRBV7-8 and TRBJ2-1): GAGVSQSPRYKVAKRGQDVALRCDPISGHVSLFWYQQALGQGPEFLTYFQNEAQLDKSGLPSDRFFAERPEGSVSTLKIQRTQQEDSAVYLCASSDKRVGQFFGPGTRLTVL.

This clonotype was counted between two and nine times. This sequence joins TRBV5-1 and TRBJ2-7; 9 bases match TRBD2. Trimming cost V 3 bases and J 6 bases; bases outside gene matches: 10. The length of the CDR3 is 15 residues. Germline V gene lookup returns CDR1 SGHRS and CDR2 YFSETQ. CDR3: CASSSAGGLIVEQYV. The CDR3 DNA is TGCGCCAGCAGCTCCGCGGGGGGGCTGATCGTCGAGCAGTACGTC.

This clonotype was seen at least ten times. This rearrangement joins TRBV12-5 to TRBJ2-3; D is tentatively TRBD1 or TRBD2 (5 bases each). Trimming left V 7 bases short and J 2 bases short, with 16 bases between. The CDR3 runs 15 residues. CDR1 is LGHNT, CDR2 FRNRAP, per germline. Here the CDR3 reads CASAMTGAATDTQYF. For the CDR3, the DNA is TGTGCTAGTGCCATGACCGGGGCAGCCACAGATACGCAGTATTTT.

The genes are TRBV24-1 and TRBJ2-3; the D gene is possibly TRBD2 (7 bases). V lost 9 bases to trimming and J lost 4 bases, with 16 bases between them. Germline CDR1 KGHDR, CDR2 SFDVKD. This CDR3 is built from 14 residues. CDR3 coding DNA: TGTGCCACCCGAGGGAGGGGGGGTTCAGATACGCAGTATTTT. Translation: CATRGRGGSDTQYF.

The chain recombines TRBV20-1 with TRBJ1-5, with D unclear. The V gene's germline CDR1 is DFQATT and CDR2 SNEGSKA (reference sequence). V was cut by 5 bases and J by 0 bases, with 11 bases left in between. CDR3 size: 14 residues. CDR3 amino acids: CSAPNRDSNQPQHF. The CDR3, as DNA: TGCAGTGCTCCAAATCGGGATAGCAATCAGCCCCAGCATTTT.

The chain carries TRBV4-2 and TRBJ1-2, with unresolved D. The germline V gene has CDR1 LGHNA and CDR2 YNFKEQ. This CDR3 spans 14 amino acids. V lost 0 bases to trimming and J lost 2 bases, with 7 bases between them. The CDR3 sequence is CASSQDALNYGYTF. The CDR3 nucleotides are TGTGCCAGCAGCCAAGATGCCCTAAACTATGGCTACACCTTC.